One sample yielded the 25 T cell receptor beta chains listed below, sequenced in a study of read filtering for tumor transcriptome and immune sequencing. From around 0.4 ug of RNA, a library with molecular barcoded alpha/delta and beta/gamma adaptors was made. Each CDR3 protein is one row after TCRdb ran MiXCR on the reads. The sample includes approximately 93,000 distinct CDR3 sequences, under 25% of them seen just once. The sequenced sample was a population of CD138-negative cells sorted from bone marrow. All receptors come from a donor over 35 with multiple myeloma.

The count of this clonotype is one. This may stem from a read error, because a much larger clone lies one nucleotide away. V and J are TRBV9 and TRBJ2-2; D perhaps matches TRBD1 (6 bases). CDR1 and CDR2 (germline): SGDLS, YYNGEE. This CDR3 contains 15 residues. CDR3 sequence: CASSSRTASTRELFF. The CDR3 bases are TGTGCCAGCAGCTCCAGGACAGCTAGCACCCGGGAGCTGTTTTTT.

A remark on this clonotype: A read error may produce the germline difference seen at one junction end. This chain joins TRBV5-1 and TRBJ2-7; 8 bases are shared with TRBD2. CDR1 is SGHRS, CDR2 YFSETQ, per germline. This CDR3 is 14 amino acids long. CDR3: CPSSLQRGSYEQYF. The CDR3 nucleotides read TGCCCCAGCAGCTTGCAGCGGGGGTCCTACGAGCAGTACTTC.

As to this clonotype: This clone may be a read error of a much larger clone one base away. Since the CDR3 does not end with the conserved phenylalanine or tryptophan, this likely comes from a read error. The rearrangement links TRBV20-1 to TRBJ2-1, with unresolved D. The CDR3 runs 12 residues. CDR1 is DFQATT, CDR2 SNEGSKA, per germline (reference sequence). Trimming stripped 5 bases from V and 4 bases from J, with 9 bases between. The CDR3 is CSAPRSYNEQFL. The CDR3 DNA is TGCAGTGCTCCCCGTAGTTACAATGAGCAGTTCCTC.

The rearrangement joins TRBV12-3 or TRBV12-4 to TRBJ2-2; either TRBD1 or TRBD2 may fit D (5 bases each). This CDR3 region has 16 residues. The germline V and J ends were trimmed by 5 bases and 6 bases, with 19 bases remaining between them. CDR3 in amino acids: CASSGTETSLAGELFF. The CDR3 nucleotides read TGTGCCAGCAGTGGGACGGAAACGTCGCTCGCCGGGGAGCTGTTTTTT.

As for this clonotype: Possible read error: a much larger clone is one base away. The chain links TRBV29-1 to TRBJ1-1; 7 bases are shared with TRBD1. The CDR3 is 11 residues long. Germline V gene data show CDR1 as SQVTM and CDR2 as ANQGSEA. Losses at the gene ends were 7 bases for V and 5 bases for J; bases not matched to a gene: 4. The CDR3 spells CSGLRGTEAFF. For the CDR3, the DNA is TGCAGCGGCCTCAGGGGGACTGAAGCTTTCTTT.

This clonotype was seen ten or more times. The chain couples TRBV7-8 to TRBJ2-5; D not certain. Germline values: CDR1 SGHVS, CDR2 FQNEAQ. The germline V and J ends were trimmed by 2 bases and 3 bases, with 10 bases remaining between them. CDR3 length equals 14 residues. In nucleotides, the CDR3 is TGTGCCAGCAGCTTACTTGGGGTTGAAGAGACCCAGTACTTC. Its translation: CASSLLGVEETQYF. The full variable domain, with the rest looked up from reference TRBV7-8 and TRBJ2-5, is GAGVSQSPRYKVAKRGQDVALRCDPISGHVSLFWYQQALGQGPEFLTYFQNEAQLDKSGLPSDRFFAERPEGSVSTLKIQRTQQEDSAVYLCASSLLGVEETQYFGPGTRLLVL.

As to this clonotype: A much larger clone differs by one base, so this may be a read error. The rearrangement joins TRBV2 to TRBJ2-1; D possibly corresponds to TRBD2 (6 bases). Germline CDR1 and CDR2: SNHLY and FYNNEI. The CDR3 is 17 residues long. The CDR3 nucleotides read TGTGCCTGCAGTGGGGGTTGGGCGGGGAGCTCCTACAATGAGCAGTTCTTC. Translated: CACSGGWAGSSYNEQFF.

V usage is TRBV4-1 and J usage is TRBJ1-3, with D uncertain. The length of the CDR3 is 18 residues. The V end lost 2 bases, the J end lost 0 bases, and 17 bases lay between the germline ends. CDR1 is MGHRA and CDR2 is YSYEKL in the germline V gene. CDR3 in amino acids: CASSQLPTGVISGNTIYF. The CDR3 nucleotides read TGCGCCAGCAGCCAATTGCCGACCGGGGTTATCTCTGGAAACACCATATATTTT.

This clonotype appeared many times. This chain joins TRBV4-1 and TRBJ2-1; D not resolved. The V gene lost 4 bases and the J gene lost 6 bases, with 4 bases spanning the gap. CDR3 length: 11 amino acids. CDR1 is MGHRA, CDR2 YSYEKL, per germline. CDR3 in amino acids: CASSRTNEQFF. The CDR3 DNA sequence: TGCGCCAGCAGCCGTACCAATGAGCAGTTCTTC.

This clonotype came up many times. This rearrangement joins TRBV5-5 to TRBJ2-1, with 8 bases matching TRBD2. V lost 0 bases, J lost 4 bases, and 3 bases stayed unmatched. The CDR3 has 15 amino acids. Germline loops: CDR1 SGHKS, CDR2 YYEKEE (reference sequence). CDR3 sequence: CASSLGGGLYNEQFF. The DNA of the CDR3 is TGTGCCAGCAGCTTGGGCGGGGGGTTATACAATGAGCAGTTCTTC.

The chain is built from TRBV5-1 and TRBJ2-7, with D maybe TRBD1 (6 bases). CDR1 and CDR2 from the germline V gene are SGHRS and YFSETQ. There are 14 residues in the CDR3. V lost 2 bases, J lost 0 bases, and 9 bases lay in between. The CDR3 protein is CASSFQGSSYEQYF. In DNA, the CDR3 is TGCGCCAGCAGCTTCCAGGGGAGCTCCTACGAGCAGTACTTC. Combining the CDR3 with reference TRBV5-1 and TRBJ2-7 gives the whole variable domain KAGVTQTPRYLIKTRGQQVTLSCSPISGHRSVSWYQQTPGQGLQFLFEYFSETQRNKGNFPGRFSGRQFSNSRSEMNVSTLELGDSALYLCASSFQGSSYEQYFGPGTRLTVT.

This clonotype was detected ten times or more. The chain uses TRBV12-3 or TRBV12-4 and TRBJ1-1, with D unresolved. The CDR3 runs to 13 residues. V shed 3 bases and J shed 4 bases, with 9 bases lying between them. The CDR3, as DNA: TGTGCCAGCAGTTTGAACCCCGTCACTGAAGCTTTCTTT. It is translated as CASSLNPVTEAFF.

The genes are TRBV5-1 and TRBJ1-1; D may be TRBD1 (5 bases). This CDR3 has 16 residues. Germline loops: CDR1 SGHRS, CDR2 YFSETQ. V was clipped by 4 bases and J by 0 bases, with 16 bases between them. DNA for the CDR3: TGCGCCAGCAGCCGACGAGACATCAGGGTGAACACTGAAGCTTTCTTT. Its protein product is CASSRRDIRVNTEAFF.

As regards this clonotype: A much bigger clone sits one base away, suggesting this may be a read error. The chain joins TRBV10-3 to TRBJ2-1; D remains ambiguous. Per the germline V gene, CDR1 is ENHRY and CDR2 is SYGVKD. V was trimmed by 4 bases and J by 5 bases, leaving 12 bases between them. The CDR3 covers 14 residues. The CDR3: CAISGPRRNNEQFF. CDR3 nucleotide sequence: TGTGCCATCAGTGGGCCCCGGCGGAACAATGAGCAGTTCTTC.

This clonotype was seen at least ten times. The DNA for the CDR3 is TGCAGCGTTGACCGGGATGCCAGGGGGGCAGGGGAGACCCAGTACTTC. Translation: CSVDRDARGAGETQYF. V is TRBV29-1 and J is TRBJ2-5; possibly TRBD1 for D (7 bases). The CDR3 consists of 16 residues. The V gene lost 3 bases and the J gene lost 5 bases, with 22 bases spanning the gap. The germline V gene has CDR1 SQVTM and CDR2 ANQGSEA.

This clonotype was counted only a few times. The chain couples TRBV18 to TRBJ2-3; D gene ambiguous. The CDR3 is 15 amino acids. The V end was cut by 3 bases, the J end by 1 base, with 11 bases between. Germline CDR1 and CDR2: KGHSH and LQKENI. CDR3 nucleotides: TGTGCCAGCTCACCTGGCCCGGCGGGCACAGATACGCAGTATTTT. It translates to CASSPGPAGTDTQYF.

There are many counts of this clonotype. The V call is TRBV5-6, the J call TRBJ2-7, with unresolved D. Trimming stripped 7 bases from V and 6 bases from J, with 17 bases between. The CDR3 runs 13 residues. The V gene's germline CDR1 is SGHDT and CDR2 YYEEEE. DNA for the CDR3: TGTGCCAGCCATTATGGTCGGGTGACCGAGCAGTACTTC. The encoded protein is CASHYGRVTEQYF.

A note on this clonotype: Just one base apart from a much larger clone, this may be a read error. The chain couples TRBV11-2 to TRBJ2-1; either TRBD1 or TRBD2 may supply D (5 bases each). V dropped 5 bases and J dropped 4 bases, with 15 bases sitting between them. The CDR3 covers 15 residues. Germline-derived CDR1 and CDR2 are SGHAT and FQNNGV. CDR3 protein: CASSTERGVYNEQFF. CDR3 in DNA: TGTGCCAGCAGCACGGAGAGGGGAGTGTACAATGAGCAGTTCTTC. The entire variable domain, with the rest obtained from reference TRBV11-2 and TRBJ2-1, is as follows: EAGVAQSPRYKIIEKRQSVAFWCNPISGHATLYWYQQILGQGPKLLIQFQNNGVVDDSQLPKDRFSAERLKGVDSTLKIQPAKLEDSAVYLCASSTERGVYNEQFFGPGTRLTVL.

The table lists this clonotype with a few counts. This may arise from a read error, as a much more abundant clone is one base away. J is TRBJ2-2 and V is TRBV19; 13 bases line up with TRBD2. Germline CDR1 reads LNHDA; CDR2 reads SQIVND (reference sequence). The CDR3 runs 15 residues. CDR3 region: CASGLAGATTGELSF. For the CDR3, the DNA is TGTGCCAGTGGACTAGCGGGGGCCACCACCGGGGAGCTGTCTTTT.

This clonotype came up a few times. The chain carries TRBV7-9 and TRBJ1-2, with 8 bases that match TRBD1. Germline trimming cut 5 bases from V and 3 bases from J; bases unmatched to any gene: 5. There are 14 residues in the CDR3. Germline V CDR1 and CDR2: SEHNR, FQNEAQ (reference sequence). CDR3 nucleotides: TGTGCCAGCAGCCCGGACAGGGATCACTATGGCTACACCTTC. Translated, it gives CASSPDRDHYGYTF.

V gene TRBV4-1 combines with J gene TRBJ2-3; 7 bases are shared with TRBD2. The ends lost 1 base at V and 6 bases at J; junction bases unmatched: 7. The CDR3 is made up of 15 amino acids. From germline, CDR1 is MGHRA and CDR2 YSYEKL. In DNA, the CDR3 is TGCGCCAGCAGCCAAGGGGGGGGTACTCTTGATACGCAGTATTTT. This codes for CASSQGGGTLDTQYF.

This clonotype was recorded at least ten times. The chain links TRBV5-4 to TRBJ2-2; a weak D match, TRBD1 (6 bases). The germline V and J ends were trimmed by 5 bases and 5 bases, with 10 bases remaining between them. CDR1 is SGHNT and CDR2 is YYREEE in the germline V gene (reference sequence). The CDR3 consists of 13 residues. The CDR3, as DNA: TGTGCCAGCAGACGACAGGAGACCGGGGAGCTGTTTTTT. Protein product: CASRRQETGELFF.

The V and J genes are TRBV5-1 and TRBJ2-7; D is possibly TRBD1 (6 bases). CDR1 is SGHRS and CDR2 is YFSETQ in the germline V gene. V was pared by 1 base and J by 3 bases, with 11 bases between. The CDR3 has 14 amino acids. The DNA of the CDR3 is TGCGCCAGCAGCTTGTCCGGGACAAACTACGAGCAGTACTTC. It is translated as CASSLSGTNYEQYF.

With respect to this clonotype: A much larger clone lies one base from this, so it may be a read error. The chain recombines TRBV2 with TRBJ2-1, with 7 bases fitting TRBD2. The CDR3 extends over 14 amino acids. Per germline, CDR1 SNHLY and CDR2 FYNNEI. The CDR3 spells CASSDLGDYNEQLF. The DNA for the CDR3 is TGTGCCAGCAGTGACCTGGGGGACTACAATGAGCAGCTCTTC. Drawing the rest from reference TRBV2 and TRBJ2-1, the complete variable domain is EPEVTQTPSHQVTQMGQEVILRCVPISNHLYFYWYRQILGQKVEFLVSFYNNEISEKSEIFDDQFSVERPDGSNFTLKIRSTKLEDSAMYFCASSDLGDYNEQLFGPGTRLTVL.

This clonotype was recorded at least ten times. The chain joins TRBV2 to TRBJ2-3; 7 bases are shared with TRBD2. The CDR3 has 13 amino acids. The junction had 6 bases not matched to a gene; V was cut back by 6 bases and J by 6 bases. Germline CDR1 is SNHLY and CDR2 is FYNNEI. In DNA form, the CDR3 reads TGTGCCAGCAGGGGACCTAGCGGCGATACGCAGTATTTT. This sequence encodes CASRGPSGDTQYF.